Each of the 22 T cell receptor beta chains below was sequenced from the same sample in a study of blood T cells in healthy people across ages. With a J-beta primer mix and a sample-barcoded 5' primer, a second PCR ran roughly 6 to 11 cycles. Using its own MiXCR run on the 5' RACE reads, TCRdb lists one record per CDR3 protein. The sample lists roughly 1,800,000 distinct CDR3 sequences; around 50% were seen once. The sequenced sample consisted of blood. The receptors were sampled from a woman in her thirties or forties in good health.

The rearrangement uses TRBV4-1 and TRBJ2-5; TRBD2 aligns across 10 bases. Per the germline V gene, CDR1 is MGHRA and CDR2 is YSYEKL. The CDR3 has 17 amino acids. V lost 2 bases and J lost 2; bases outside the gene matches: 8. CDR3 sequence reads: CASSQYGLAGEQETQYF. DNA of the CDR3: TGCGCCAGCAGCCAATACGGGCTAGCGGGGGAGCAAGAGACCCAGTACTTC.

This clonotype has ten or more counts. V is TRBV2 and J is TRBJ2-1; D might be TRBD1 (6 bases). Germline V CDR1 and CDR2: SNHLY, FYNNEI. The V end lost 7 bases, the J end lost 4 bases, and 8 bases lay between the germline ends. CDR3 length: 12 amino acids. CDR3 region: CASTGDYNEQFF. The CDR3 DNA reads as TGTGCCAGCACAGGGGATTACAATGAGCAGTTCTTC.

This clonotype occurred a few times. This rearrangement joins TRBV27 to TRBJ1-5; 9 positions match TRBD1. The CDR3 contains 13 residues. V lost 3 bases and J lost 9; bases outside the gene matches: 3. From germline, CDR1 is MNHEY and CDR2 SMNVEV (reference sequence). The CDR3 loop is CASSFDRGAPQHF. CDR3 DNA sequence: TGTGCCAGCAGTTTTGACAGGGGGGCGCCCCAGCATTTT.

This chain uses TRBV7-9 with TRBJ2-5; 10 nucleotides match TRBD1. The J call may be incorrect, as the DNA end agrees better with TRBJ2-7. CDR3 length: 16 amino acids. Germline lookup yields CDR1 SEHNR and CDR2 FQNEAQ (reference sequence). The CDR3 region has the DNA TGTGCCAGCAGCCCCCTGGACAGGGGGTTGAAGAACGAGCAGTACTTC. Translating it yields CASSPLDRGLKNEQYF.

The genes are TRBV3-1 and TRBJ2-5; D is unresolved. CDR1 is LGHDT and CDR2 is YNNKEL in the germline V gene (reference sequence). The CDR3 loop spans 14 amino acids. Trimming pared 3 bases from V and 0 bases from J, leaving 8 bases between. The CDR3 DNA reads TGTGCCAGCAGCCAGGTTACAGACCAAGAGACCCAGTACTTC. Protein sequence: CASSQVTDQETQYF.

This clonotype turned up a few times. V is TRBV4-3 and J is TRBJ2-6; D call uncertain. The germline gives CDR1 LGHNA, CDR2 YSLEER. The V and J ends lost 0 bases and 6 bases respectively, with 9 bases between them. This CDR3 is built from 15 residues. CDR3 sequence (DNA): TGCGCCAGCAGCCAAGAGCTGCAACCGGCCAACGTCCTGACTTTC. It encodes CASSQELQPANVLTF.

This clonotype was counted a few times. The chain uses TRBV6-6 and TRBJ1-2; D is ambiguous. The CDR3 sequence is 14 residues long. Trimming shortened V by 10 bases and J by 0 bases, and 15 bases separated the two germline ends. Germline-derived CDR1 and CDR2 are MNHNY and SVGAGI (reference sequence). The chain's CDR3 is CATYVQLSNYGYTF. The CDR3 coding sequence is TGTGCCACCTATGTACAGTTGTCTAACTATGGCTACACCTTC.

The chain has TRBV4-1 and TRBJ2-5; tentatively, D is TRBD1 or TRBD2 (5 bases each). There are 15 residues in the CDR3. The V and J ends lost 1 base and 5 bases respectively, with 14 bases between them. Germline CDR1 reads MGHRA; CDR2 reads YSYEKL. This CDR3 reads CASSQVGTAQETQYF. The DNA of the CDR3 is TGCGCCAGCAGCCAAGTCGGGACGGCCCAGGAGACCCAGTACTTC.

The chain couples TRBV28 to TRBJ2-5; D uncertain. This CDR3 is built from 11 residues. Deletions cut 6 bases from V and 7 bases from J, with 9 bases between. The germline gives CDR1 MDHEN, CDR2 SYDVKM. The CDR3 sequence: CASRTVRTQYF. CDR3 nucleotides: TGTGCCAGCAGAACAGTGAGGACCCAGTACTTC. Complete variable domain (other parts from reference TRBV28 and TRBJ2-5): DVKVTQSSRYLVKRTGEKVFLECVQDMDHENMFWYRQDPGLGLRLIYFSYDVKMKEKGDIPEGYSVSREKKERFSLILESASTNQTSMYLCASRTVRTQYFGPGTRLLVL.

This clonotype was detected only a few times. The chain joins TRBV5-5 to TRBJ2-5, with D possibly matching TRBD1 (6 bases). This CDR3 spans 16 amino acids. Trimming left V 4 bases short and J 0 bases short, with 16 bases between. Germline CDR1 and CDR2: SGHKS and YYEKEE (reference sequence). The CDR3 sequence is CASSRPWTANQETQYF. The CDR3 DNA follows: TGTGCCAGCAGCCGCCCTTGGACAGCGAACCAAGAGACCCAGTACTTC. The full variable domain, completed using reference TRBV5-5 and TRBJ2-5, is DAGVTQSPTHLIKTRGQQVTLRCSPISGHKSVSWYQQVLGQGPQFIFQYYEKEERGRGNFPDRFSARQFPNYSSELNVNALLLGDSALYLCASSRPWTANQETQYFGPGTRLLVL.

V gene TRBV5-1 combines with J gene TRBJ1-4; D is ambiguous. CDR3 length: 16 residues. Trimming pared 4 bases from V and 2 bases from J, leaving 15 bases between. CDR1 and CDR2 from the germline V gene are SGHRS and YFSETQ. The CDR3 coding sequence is TGCGCCAGCAGCAGTGGGAGTCGGCGGACTAATGAAAAACTGTTTTTT. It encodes CASSSGSRRTNEKLFF.

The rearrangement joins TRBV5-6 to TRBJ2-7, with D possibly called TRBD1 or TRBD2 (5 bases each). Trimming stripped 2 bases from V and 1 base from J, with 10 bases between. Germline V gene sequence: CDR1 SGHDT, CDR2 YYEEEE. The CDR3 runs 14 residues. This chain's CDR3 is CASSFGTHSYEQYF. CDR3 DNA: TGTGCCAGCAGCTTTGGGACGCATTCCTACGAGCAGTACTTC.

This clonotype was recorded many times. The CDR3 nucleotides are TGCAGCGTTGAGGATGGACAAGACATTCAGTACTTC. It specifies CSVEDGQDIQYF. The chain employs TRBV29-1 and TRBJ2-4, with D possibly being TRBD1 (5 bases). V was trimmed by 3 bases and J by 8 bases, leaving 11 bases between them. Per germline, CDR1 SQVTM and CDR2 ANQGSEA. The CDR3 runs to 12 residues.

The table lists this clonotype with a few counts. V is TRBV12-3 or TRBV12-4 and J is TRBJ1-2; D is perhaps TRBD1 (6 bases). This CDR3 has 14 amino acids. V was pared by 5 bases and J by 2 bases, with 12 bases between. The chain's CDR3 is CASSPGDSNYGYTF. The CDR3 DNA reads TGTGCCAGCAGTCCAGGGGACTCGAACTATGGCTACACCTTC.

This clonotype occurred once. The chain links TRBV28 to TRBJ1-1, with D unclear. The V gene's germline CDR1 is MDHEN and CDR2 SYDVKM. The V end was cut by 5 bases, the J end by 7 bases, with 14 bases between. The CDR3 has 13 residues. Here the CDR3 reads CASSVENGSEAFF. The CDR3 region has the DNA TGTGCCAGCAGTGTAGAAAATGGGAGTGAAGCTTTCTTT. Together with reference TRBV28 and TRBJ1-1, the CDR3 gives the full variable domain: DVKVTQSSRYLVKRTGEKVFLECVQDMDHENMFWYRQDPGLGLRLIYFSYDVKMKEKGDIPEGYSVSREKKERFSLILESASTNQTSMYLCASSVENGSEAFFGQGTRLTVV.

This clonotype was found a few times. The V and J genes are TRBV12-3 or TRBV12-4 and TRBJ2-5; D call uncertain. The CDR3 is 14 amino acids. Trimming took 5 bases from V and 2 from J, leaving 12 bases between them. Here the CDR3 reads CASSIRDTQETQYF. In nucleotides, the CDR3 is TGTGCCAGCAGTATACGAGACACGCAAGAGACCCAGTACTTC.

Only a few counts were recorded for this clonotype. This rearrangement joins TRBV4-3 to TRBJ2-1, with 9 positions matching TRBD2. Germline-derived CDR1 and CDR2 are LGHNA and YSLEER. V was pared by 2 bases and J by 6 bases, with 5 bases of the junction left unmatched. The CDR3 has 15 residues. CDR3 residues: CASSQSSGVFNEQFF. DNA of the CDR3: TGCGCCAGCAGCCAATCTAGCGGGGTTTTCAATGAGCAGTTCTTC.

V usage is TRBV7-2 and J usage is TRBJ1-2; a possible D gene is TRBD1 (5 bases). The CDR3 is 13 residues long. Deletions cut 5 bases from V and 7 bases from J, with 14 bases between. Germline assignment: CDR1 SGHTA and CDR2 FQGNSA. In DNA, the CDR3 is TGTGCCAGCAGCGCCCGGGGGTCGAGTGGCTACACCTTC. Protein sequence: CASSARGSSGYTF.

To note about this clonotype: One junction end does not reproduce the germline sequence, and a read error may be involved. The CDR3 DNA is TGTGTCAGCAGTCGTGGTCAACGAAAGGGGGCATGGGAGACCCAGTACTTC. Translating it yields CVSSRGQRKGAWETQYF. The chain is built from TRBV12-3 or TRBV12-4 and TRBJ2-7; 7 bases fit TRBD1. With the DNA end fitting TRBJ2-5 better, the J assignment may be wrong. This CDR3 is 17 amino acids long.

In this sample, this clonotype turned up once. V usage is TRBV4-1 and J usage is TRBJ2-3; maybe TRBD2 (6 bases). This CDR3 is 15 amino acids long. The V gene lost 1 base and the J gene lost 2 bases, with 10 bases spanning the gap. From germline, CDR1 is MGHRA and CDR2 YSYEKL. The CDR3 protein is CASSQVGGYTDTQYF. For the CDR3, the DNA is TGCGCCAGCAGCCAAGTCGGGGGTTACACAGATACGCAGTATTTT.

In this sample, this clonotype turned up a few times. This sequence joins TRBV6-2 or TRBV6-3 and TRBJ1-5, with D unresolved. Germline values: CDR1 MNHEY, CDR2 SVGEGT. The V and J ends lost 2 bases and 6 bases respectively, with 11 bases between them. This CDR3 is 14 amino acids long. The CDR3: CASSYKWSSQPQHF. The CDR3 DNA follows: TGTGCCAGCAGTTACAAGTGGAGCTCTCAGCCCCAGCATTTT.

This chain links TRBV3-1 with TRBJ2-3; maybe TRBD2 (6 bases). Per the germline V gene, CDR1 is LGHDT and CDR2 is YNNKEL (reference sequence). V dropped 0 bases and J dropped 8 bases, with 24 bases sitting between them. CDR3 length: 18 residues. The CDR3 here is CASSQDLAGGRRVGTQYF. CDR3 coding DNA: TGTGCCAGCAGCCAAGATCTTGCAGGAGGGAGAAGGGTTGGTACGCAGTATTTT.